This TCR beta chain was captured in a study of T cell responses to AZD1222 COVID-19 vaccine. Per germline, CDR1 SGHNT and CDR2 YENEEA. With 4 bases clipped from V and 6 bases from J, the junction kept 20 bases outside the gene matches. The CDR3 covers 19 residues. TCRdb's table, derived via immunoSEQ multiplex PCR, lists solely in-frame clones and lacks some. The repertoire holds some 120,000 clones, with about 89% as singletons. The sample was peripheral blood, taken on day 0 of MenACWY control vaccination. The clonotype originates from an adult in good health. The chain combines TRBV11-3 with TRBJ2-3; 9 bases are a match to TRBD2. As DNA, the CDR3 is TGTGCCAGCAGCTCAGGACTAGCGTATATCCTGAGGGGTCGGGATACGCAGTATTTT. Translated, it gives CASSSGLAYILRGRDTQYF.